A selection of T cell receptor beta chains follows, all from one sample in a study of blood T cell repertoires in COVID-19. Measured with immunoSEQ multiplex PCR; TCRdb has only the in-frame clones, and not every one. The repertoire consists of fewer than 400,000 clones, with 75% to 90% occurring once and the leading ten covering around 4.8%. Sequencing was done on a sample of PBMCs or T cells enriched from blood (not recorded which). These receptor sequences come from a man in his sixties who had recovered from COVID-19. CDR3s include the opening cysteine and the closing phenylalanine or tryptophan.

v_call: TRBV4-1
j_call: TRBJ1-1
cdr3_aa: CASSQEVGTVEAFF

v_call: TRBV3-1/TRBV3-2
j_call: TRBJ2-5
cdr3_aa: CASSQGTSRSETQYF

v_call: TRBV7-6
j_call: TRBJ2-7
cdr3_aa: CASSSGQRTSVGYEQYF

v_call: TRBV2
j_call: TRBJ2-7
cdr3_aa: CASRFRGLATYEQYF

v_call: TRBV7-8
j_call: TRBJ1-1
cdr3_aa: CASSLRQGNTEAFF

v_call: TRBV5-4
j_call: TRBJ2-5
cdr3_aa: CASSLDSGRETQYF

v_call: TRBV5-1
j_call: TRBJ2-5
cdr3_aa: CASSSTGFQETQYF

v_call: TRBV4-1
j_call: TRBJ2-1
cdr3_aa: CASSLRTSGSREQFF

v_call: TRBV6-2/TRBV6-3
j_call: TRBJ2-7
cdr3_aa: CASSSQGVEQYF

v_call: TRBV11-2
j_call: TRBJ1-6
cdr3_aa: CASSRGRQGHSYNSPLHF

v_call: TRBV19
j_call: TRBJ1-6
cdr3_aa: CASSIPSETLHF

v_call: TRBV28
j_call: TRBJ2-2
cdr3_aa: CASITGGGLAGTAGELFF

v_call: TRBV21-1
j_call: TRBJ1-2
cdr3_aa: CASHRKQGDIYGYTF

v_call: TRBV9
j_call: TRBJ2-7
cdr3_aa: CASSGSGSSYEQYF

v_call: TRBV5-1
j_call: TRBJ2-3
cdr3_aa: CASTPVSGTDTQYF

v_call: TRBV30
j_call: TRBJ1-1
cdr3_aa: CAWRSTGVHEAFF

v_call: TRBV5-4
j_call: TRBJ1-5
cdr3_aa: CASSFWGDGNQPQHF

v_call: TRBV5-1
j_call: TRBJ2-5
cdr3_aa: CASSRTDIFPQYF

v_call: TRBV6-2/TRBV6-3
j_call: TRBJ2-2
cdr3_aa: CASSSQTGELFF

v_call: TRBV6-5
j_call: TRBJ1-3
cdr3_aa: CASNRQPGNTIYF

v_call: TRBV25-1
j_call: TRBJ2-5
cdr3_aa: CASSEGTGPQETQYF

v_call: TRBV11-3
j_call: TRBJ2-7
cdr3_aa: CASSPRDWVAGYCEQYF

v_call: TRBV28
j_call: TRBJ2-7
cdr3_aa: CASSRAGGENEQYF

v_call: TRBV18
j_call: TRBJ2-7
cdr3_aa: CASSQGQTREQYF

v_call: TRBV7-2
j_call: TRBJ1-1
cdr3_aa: CASSSLFQAFF

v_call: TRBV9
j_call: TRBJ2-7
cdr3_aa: CASSADPGQGYEQYF

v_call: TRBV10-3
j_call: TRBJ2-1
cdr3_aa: CAIREGLTSYNEQFF

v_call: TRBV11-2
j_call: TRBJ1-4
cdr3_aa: CASSNNRDRAGEKLFF